This T cell receptor (beta chain) is from a study of blood T cell repertoires in COVID-19. Looking at the study overall: Acute and convalescent COVID-19 samples came from the United States, Italy and Spain.

Germline CDR1 SGDLS, CDR2 YYNGEE. The CDR3 has 12 residues. With V trimmed by 4 bases and J by 12 bases, 5 bases remained unmatched. Original processing methods: Quantification of nucleated cells was approximated via reference gene primer amplification. The data were produced by immunoSEQ multiplex PCR, yet TCRdb's version contains in-frame clones alone and is incomplete. That table gives V, J and clone size, and the DNA gave D and trimming. The sample has 300,000 or so clones, about 86% seen once; the top ten hold about 4%. The participants were between roughly 18 and 90 years old and came from roughly 24 US areas. This clone was counted between two and nine times.

This rearrangement joins TRBV9 to TRBJ1-4; 8 bases map to TRBD1. The sequencing sample was made of PBMCs or T cells enriched from blood (not recorded which). The clonotype comes from a woman aged 40-49 years with acute COVID-19. This CDR3 reads CASSLTDRELFF. CDR3 DNA: TGTGCCAGCAGCCTCACGGACAGGGAACTGTTTTTT.